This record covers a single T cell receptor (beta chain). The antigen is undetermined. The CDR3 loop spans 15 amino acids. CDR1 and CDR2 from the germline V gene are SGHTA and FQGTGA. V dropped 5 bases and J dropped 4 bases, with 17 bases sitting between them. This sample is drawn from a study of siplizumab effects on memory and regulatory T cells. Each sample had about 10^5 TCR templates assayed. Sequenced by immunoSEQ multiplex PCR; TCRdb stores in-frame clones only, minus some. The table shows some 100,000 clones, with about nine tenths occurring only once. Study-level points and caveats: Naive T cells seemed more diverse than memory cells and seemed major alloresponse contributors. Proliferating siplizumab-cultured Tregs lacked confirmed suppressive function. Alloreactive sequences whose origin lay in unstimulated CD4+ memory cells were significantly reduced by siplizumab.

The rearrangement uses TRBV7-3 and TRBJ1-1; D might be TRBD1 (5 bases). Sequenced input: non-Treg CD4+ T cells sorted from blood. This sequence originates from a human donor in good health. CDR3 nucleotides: TGTGCCAGCAGCCCACAAGGGGTTGCAACCACTGAAGCTTTCTTT. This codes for CASSPQGVATTEAFF. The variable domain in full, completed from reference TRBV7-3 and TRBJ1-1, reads GAGVSQTPSNKVTEKGKYVELRCDPISGHTALYWYRQSLGQGPEFLIYFQGTGAADDSGLPNDRFFAVRPEGSVSTLKIQRTERGDSAVYLCASSPQGVATTEAFFGQGTRLTVV.